A selection of T cell receptor beta chains follows, all from one sample in a study of shared T cell receptors in the human thymus. Assay: immunoSEQ multiplex PCR; the TCRdb copy retains only in-frame clones and omits some. The repertoire consists of hundreds of thousands of clones, with roughly 86% occurring once and the leading ten covering roughly 0.0086%. This sample also belongs to another study, concerning human thymus T cells.

The source material was thymocytes. The source of these receptors is a boy under two years old with a congenital heart defect. The conserved cysteine and the conserved F or W are not part of the CDR3 here. The order of the fields is J gene, V gene, CDR3 protein.

TRBJ1-4 | TRBV7-2 | ASSLGLRGGNEKLF
TRBJ2-6 | TRBV30 | ACQPPDSSGANVLT
TRBJ2-2 | TRBV9 | ASSGPASRGNTGELF
TRBJ1-1 | TRBV14 | ASSQDPGLGDTEAF
TRBJ2-5 | TRBV15 | ATSNRPGETQY
TRBJ2-3 | TRBV7-2 | ASRLAGGGSDTQY
TRBJ1-2 | TRBV9 | ASSVGEGSYGYT
TRBJ2-3 | TRBV9 | ASSVGTGTRYPDTQY
TRBJ2-3 | TRBV30 | ARRDPTDTQY
TRBJ2-2 | TRBV13 | ASSLFVREPNTGELF
TRBJ1-1 | TRBV10-3 | AISESRRTDEAF
TRBJ1-4 | TRBV9 | ASSADRRDEKLF
TRBJ2-3 | TRBV5-4 | ASSSNSSGGGCTDTQY
TRBJ2-5 | TRBV6-1 | ASSEPTSGGLQETQY
TRBJ2-2 | TRBV27 | ASSLRGRGELF
TRBJ1-1 | TRBV10-3 | AISESVSGGSAEAF
TRBJ2-1 | TRBV13 | ASSFPRAGGKEQF
TRBJ1-6 | TRBV5-1 | ASSNGQGIYNSPLH
TRBJ2-4 | TRBV4-3 | ASSQDRGVLAKNIQY
TRBJ2-7 | TRBV12-2 | ASRLGGTSGRGGQY
TRBJ1-1 | TRBV7-2 | ASSLTGDTEAF
TRBJ2-1 | TRBV28 | ASSPGGFEQF
TRBJ2-1 | TRBV2 | ASSPGTRVDEQF
TRBJ2-7 | TRBV7-9 | ASSQSWTGSSYEQY
TRBJ1-1 | TRBV5-1 | ASSLDRGVENTEAF
TRBJ1-3 | TRBV5-6 | ASGTGGNTIY
TRBJ2-2 | TRBV4-3 | ASSQESLAGPAAGELF
TRBJ1-2 | TRBV7-4 | ASSSQGAGYT
TRBJ2-3 | TRBV27 | ASTTSGMGTDTQY
TRBJ2-5 | TRBV28 | ASSYETGGQETQY
TRBJ1-1 | TRBV18 | ASSPYGNTEAF
TRBJ2-3 | TRBV7-9 | ASSLMGLADTDTQY
TRBJ2-7 | TRBV7-6 | ASSLDRGTAYEQY
TRBJ2-2 | TRBV7-2 | ASSLVWASGRETGELF
TRBJ2-2 | TRBV5-1 | ASRLAGGLHTGELF
TRBJ2-3 | TRBV9 | ASSVGGLAGHRTDTQY
TRBJ1-2 | TRBV6-1 | ASSEPRRGREGYT
TRBJ1-3 | TRBV18 | ASSPPETNSGNTIY
TRBJ1-5 | TRBV4-2 | ASSRDRGHQPQH
TRBJ1-6 | TRBV28 | ASSSHRGQDNSPLH
TRBJ1-5 | TRBV4-3 | ASSQERSFGVNQPQH
TRBJ2-1 | TRBV28 | ASRGTSGPKASYNEQF
TRBJ2-1 | TRBV30 | AWGFRTSGREYNEQF
TRBJ2-1 | TRBV4-3 | ASSQEAAELQWEQF
TRBJ1-2 | TRBV28 | ASTPRDRMDYGYT
TRBJ2-6 | TRBV5-4 | ASSSNSQGASISGANVLT
TRBJ2-7 | TRBV15 | ATSREGLTAYYEQY
TRBJ2-7 | TRBV14 | ASSQAGLAGDEQY
TRBJ1-2 | TRBV5-5 | ASSLFTPRVDGYT
TRBJ2-2 | TRBV6-1 | ASSEAPSTGKTGELF